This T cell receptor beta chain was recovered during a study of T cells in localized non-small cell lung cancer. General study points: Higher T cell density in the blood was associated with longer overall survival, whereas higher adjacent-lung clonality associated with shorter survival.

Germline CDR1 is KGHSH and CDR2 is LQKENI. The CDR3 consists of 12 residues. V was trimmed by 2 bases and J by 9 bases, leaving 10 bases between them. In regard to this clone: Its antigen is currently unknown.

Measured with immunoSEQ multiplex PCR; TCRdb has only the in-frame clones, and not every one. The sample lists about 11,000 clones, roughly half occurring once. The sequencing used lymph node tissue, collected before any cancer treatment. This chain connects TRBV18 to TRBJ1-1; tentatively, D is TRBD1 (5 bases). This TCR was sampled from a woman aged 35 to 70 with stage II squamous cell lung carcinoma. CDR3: CASSPGDPKAFF. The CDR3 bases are TGTGCCAGCTCACCAGGGGACCCTAAAGCTTTCTTT.